The sequence of this TCR beta chain was determined in a study of breast tumors, draining lymph nodes, adjacent tissues. TCRdb analysed the multiplex PCR reads with MiXCR anew, one entry per CDR3 protein. Of roughly 110,000 distinct CDR3 sequences listed, under 40% are singletons. Ten or more counts support this clonotype. Antigen unknown. Germline-derived CDR1 and CDR2 are SGHDT and YYEEEE. Trimming stripped 4 bases from V and 1 base from J, with 15 bases between. The CDR3 loop spans 15 amino acids. Axillary draining lymph nodes of breast cancer patients supplied the node samples. Study-level results: Tumor TCR diversity was below lymph nodes but above nontumor tissue. Tumor and nontumor repertoires were significantly more similar in luminal-like than in basal-like breast cancer.

The chain combines TRBV5-6 with TRBJ2-7; maybe TRBD1 (6 bases). The receptor was derived from a female donor with breast cancer. Some clones in this sample may be carry-over from other donors' samples. The sample was axillary lymph node tissue. The CDR3 sequence: CASSRTVGRSYEQYF. The CDR3 coding sequence is TGTGCCAGCAGCCGGACAGTCGGAAGGTCCTACGAGCAGTACTTC.